This record concerns one T cell receptor beta chain sequence. This CDR3 is 12 amino acids long. Trimming left V 8 bases short and J 0 bases short, with 7 bases between. CDR1 is LNHDA, CDR2 SQIVND, per germline (reference sequence). This specimen belongs to a study of T cells after yellow fever vaccination. MiXCR, run by TCRdb on the 5' RACE reads, gives a single entry per CDR3 protein. Of about 400,000 distinct CDR3 sequences listed, roughly 6.1% are singletons. This material consisted of PBMCs, taken 5 days after the yellow fever booster vaccination. The chain recombines TRBV19 with TRBJ1-1; TRBD1 is a possible D gene (5 bases). The clonotype originates from a man under 40 who received the YFV17D yellow fever vaccine. For the CDR3, the DNA is TGTGCCAGTGGACACATGAACACTGAAGCTTTCTTT. Translation gives CASGHMNTEAFF.